This T cell receptor beta chain was recorded in a study of T cells in Graves' hyperthyroidism and ophthalmopathy. Broader study findings: Most clonotypes expanded in the thyroid (above 0.001) were also present in blood. In simple terms, a model built on 13 V-J features told ophthalmopathy apart from stable hyperthyroidism.

Amplification of TCR beta CDR3 regions used RNA as the template. HTBI primers drove first-round RT-PCR of the TCR CDR3. From the multiplex PCR reads, TCRdb called clonotypes with MiXCR, one entry per CDR3 protein. The data show 250,000 or so distinct CDR3 sequences, with roughly 15% seen just once and 30% to 35% held by the top ten. The germline V gene has CDR1 SEHNR and CDR2 FQNEAQ (reference sequence). The CDR3 runs 13 residues. The V and J ends lost 2 bases and 6 bases, in that order; junction bases with no gene match: 3. Diagnosis of hyperthyroidism was new in patients aged 18 to 65, and its duration was under 2 months. In making diagnoses, clinical symptoms, serum thyroxine and TRAb, thyroid ultrasound and orbital computed tomography were all used. This clonotype was picked up many times. The antigen remains undetermined.

Sequencing input: blood. This TCR came from a woman aged 45-65 years with Graves' hyperthyroidism that later progressed to Graves' ophthalmopathy. The rearrangement links TRBV7-9 to TRBJ2-7; 8 nucleotides match TRBD1. The CDR3 DNA is TGTGCCAGCAGCTTAACGGACAGGGCCGAGCAGTACTTC. It is translated as CASSLTDRAEQYF.